The clone carrying this T cell receptor (beta chain) was counted only a few times. As yet, its antigen is unknown. Sample time point: patch test 1, 2 weeks after DPC sensitization. Treatment in this sample: therapeutic diphenylcyclopropenone sensitization with weekly scalp DPC. Total RNA extraction was carried out from unfractionated whole blood. The data belong to a study of human T cells and chemical hapten exposure. Whole-study context: Once 0.01% DPC had been applied to the upper back by patch test, readings were taken at 6 days.

The germline V gene has CDR1 SQVTM and CDR2 ANQGSEA. Trimming stripped 5 bases from V and 1 base from J, with 11 bases between. This CDR3 spans 13 amino acids. Study-wide findings and caveats: Significantly more large CDR3 similarity clusters were formed by expanded TCRs than by controls. Patch test score rose with PT1 expanded TCRs, significant at 8, 16, 32, not 4.

TCRdb independently ran MiXCR on the RACE reads; one entry per CDR3 protein. In the table there are roughly 200,000 distinct CDR3 sequences, about a fifth of which are singletons. Here the sequenced sample was whole blood, taken in connection with sensitization to the hapten diphenylcyclopropenone (DPC). The source of this sequence is a woman between 50 and 59 years old with alopecia areata. Some clones in this sample may be carry-over from other donors' samples. The chain has TRBV29-1 and TRBJ1-1; the D is unclear. CDR3 region: CSVRRAANTEAFF. CDR3 nucleotide sequence: TGCAGCGTTAGGCGGGCAGCGAACACTGAAGCTTTCTTT.